The entry below gives a single TCR beta chain sequence along with its context. The antigen is unknown. The assay was immunoSEQ multiplex PCR, and TCRdb's table has in-frame clones only and misses some. The sample includes roughly 86,000 clones, approximately 75% of them seen just once. The CDR3 spans 14 residues. The V gene lost 6 bases and the J gene lost 8 bases, with 17 bases spanning the gap. CDR1 MNHEY and CDR2 SMNVEV come from the germline V gene (reference sequence). The data belong to a study of shared clonotypes between healthy human individuals. Study-wide points: A reduction in generation probabilities was seen for non-shared clonotypes relative to those shared by all four donors.

Sequencing was done on a sample of memory CD8+ T cells sorted from blood. Subset indicated: CD45RO+ cells pooled with CCR7-negative TemRA cells. This clonotype was sampled from a man in his thirties or forties in good health. The chain recombines TRBV27 with TRBJ2-1; possible D gene TRBD2, 6 bases. The CDR3 DNA sequence: TGTGCCAGCAGACCGGGGCGGTCGGGAGATGAGCAGTTCTTC. This gives the protein CASRPGRSGDEQFF.